This T cell receptor beta chain was sequenced for a study of shared clonotypes between healthy human individuals. The germline CDR1 and CDR2 sequences are SEHNR and FQNEAQ (reference sequence). This CDR3 is built from 14 residues. The V end was cut by 5 bases, the J end by 3 bases, with 12 bases between. In the original workflow: In the immunoSEQ data, sequences were junction-only and lacked quality scores, so filtering differed. Produced via immunoSEQ multiplex PCR; TCRdb's table is partial and in-frame only. V and J calls plus clone size are reproduced from that table; the DNA served to infer D and trimming. Found here are 500,000 to 650,000 clones, around 78% of them singletons; the top ten hold around 12%. Study conclusions and caveats: The sampled material consisted only of blood, and tissue repertoires are likely to differ. Sequencing depth was predicted to influence how clonotypes are shared among donors.

As for this clone: The antigen is unknown.

The source is a woman in her 40s in good health. Some clones in this sample may be carry-over from other donors' samples. This rearrangement joins TRBV7-9 to TRBJ2-3; TRBD1 is a possible D gene (5 bases). Material: PBMCs. The CDR3: CASSPRRGTDTQYF. The CDR3 nucleotides read TGTGCCAGCAGCCCCCGAAGGGGAACAGATACGCAGTATTTT.